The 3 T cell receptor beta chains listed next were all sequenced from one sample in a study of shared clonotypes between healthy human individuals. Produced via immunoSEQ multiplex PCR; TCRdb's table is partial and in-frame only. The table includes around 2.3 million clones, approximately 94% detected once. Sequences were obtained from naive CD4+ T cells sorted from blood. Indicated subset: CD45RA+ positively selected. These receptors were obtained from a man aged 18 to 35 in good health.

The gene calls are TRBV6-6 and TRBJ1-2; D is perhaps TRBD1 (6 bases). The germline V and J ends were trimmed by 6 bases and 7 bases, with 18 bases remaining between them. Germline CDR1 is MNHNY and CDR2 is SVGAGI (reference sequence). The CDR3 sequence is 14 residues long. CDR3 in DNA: TGTGCCAGCAGCCCCCACGGGGGGGCGTTTGGCTACACCTTC. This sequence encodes CASSPHGGAFGYTF.

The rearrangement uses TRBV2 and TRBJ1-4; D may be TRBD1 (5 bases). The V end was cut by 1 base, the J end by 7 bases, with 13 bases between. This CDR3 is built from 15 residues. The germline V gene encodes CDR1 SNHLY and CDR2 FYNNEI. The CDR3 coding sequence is TGTGCCAGCAGTGAAGAGTCGGGGGAGAGTGAAAAACTGTTTTTT. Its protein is CASSEESGESEKLFF.

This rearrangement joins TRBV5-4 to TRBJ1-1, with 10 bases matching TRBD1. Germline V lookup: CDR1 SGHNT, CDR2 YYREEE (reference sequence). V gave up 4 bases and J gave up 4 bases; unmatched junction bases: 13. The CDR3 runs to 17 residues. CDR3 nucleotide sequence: TGTGCCAGCAGCGTTCCCGGGACAGGGGCTCTGACCACTGAAGCTTTCTTT. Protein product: CASSVPGTGALTTEAFF.